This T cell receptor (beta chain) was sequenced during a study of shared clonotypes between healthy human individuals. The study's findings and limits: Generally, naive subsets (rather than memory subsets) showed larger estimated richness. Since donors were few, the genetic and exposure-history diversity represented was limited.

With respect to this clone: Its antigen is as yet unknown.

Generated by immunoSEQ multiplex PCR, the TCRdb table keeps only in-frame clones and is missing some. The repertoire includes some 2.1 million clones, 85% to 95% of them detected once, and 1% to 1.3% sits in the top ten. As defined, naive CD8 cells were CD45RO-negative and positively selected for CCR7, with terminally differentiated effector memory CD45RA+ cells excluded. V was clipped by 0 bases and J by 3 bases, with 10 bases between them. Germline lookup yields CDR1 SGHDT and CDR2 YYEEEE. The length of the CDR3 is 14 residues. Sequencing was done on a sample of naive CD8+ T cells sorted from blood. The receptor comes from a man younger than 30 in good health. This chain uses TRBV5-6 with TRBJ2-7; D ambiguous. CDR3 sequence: CASSLATGFYEQYF. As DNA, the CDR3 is TGTGCCAGCAGCTTGGCCACGGGTTTCTACGAGCAGTACTTC. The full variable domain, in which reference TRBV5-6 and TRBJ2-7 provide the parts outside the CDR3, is DAGVTQSPTHLIKTRGQQVTLRCSPKSGHDTVSWYQQALGQGPQFIFQYYEEEERQRGNFPDRFSGHQFPNYSSELNVNALLLGDSALYLCASSLATGFYEQYFGPGTRLTVT.